This TCR beta chain was sequenced in a study of blood T cell repertoires in COVID-19. Method: immunoSEQ multiplex PCR; TCRdb's copy keeps in-frame clones and lacks some. Here the sample spans about 74,000 clones, under 85% being singletons. The receptor's source is a man between 65 and 80 years old with acute or convalescent COVID-19. What was sequenced was peripheral blood.

The CDR3 nucleotides are TGTGCGAGTGGACAGAACACCGGGGAGCTGTTTTTT. It yields the protein CASGQNTGELFF. The chain couples TRBV28 to TRBJ2-2, with D maybe TRBD1 (5 bases). Germline CDR1 is MDHEN and CDR2 is SYDVKM. The CDR3 length is 12 residues.